The 18 T cell receptor beta chains below come from one sample, sequenced in a study of CD8 T cells in ankylosing spondylitis (dated by TCRdb to the late 2010s). These receptors' antigens are unknown. General conclusions and limits of the study: A TCR beta motif of several highly homologous amino acid variants appeared characteristic of blood from ankylosing spondylitis patients.

The protocol used for the library was 5' RACE. TCRdb lists the instrument as Illumina HiSeq 2500. The public reads were reprocessed in TCRdb via fastp at Q25 and MiXCR, keeping in-frame beta chains. Records with the same CDR3 protein are collapsed into one entry carrying the most frequent genes and DNA. Within this sample are fewer than 500,000 distinct CDR3 sequences, with roughly a quarter of them counted one time only. The top ten clonotypes cover roughly 0.9% of the sample. Sequencing input: blood, either unsorted or a sorted T cell fraction (not recorded which). Receptors were obtained from a male donor with ankylosing spondylitis.

This clonotype was found a few times. The chain carries TRBV6-4 and TRBJ2-1; no clear D gene. Germline loops: CDR1 MRHNA, CDR2 SNTAGT. The germline V and J ends were trimmed by 4 bases and 3 bases, with 13 bases remaining between them. The CDR3 loop spans 15 amino acids. The CDR3 reads CASSGAASSYNEQFF. In DNA form, the CDR3 reads TGTGCCAGCAGTGGGGCCGCCTCTAGCTACAATGAGCAGTTCTTC.

This chain connects TRBV7-2 to TRBJ1-1; D gene ambiguous. CDR3 length equals 13 residues. CDR1 SGHTA and CDR2 FQGNSA come from the germline V gene. Trimming shortened V by 4 bases and J by 1 base, and 7 bases separated the two germline ends. The CDR3 nucleotides are TGTGCCAGCAGCTCGGATCAGAACACTGAAGCTTTCTTT. This encodes CASSSDQNTEAFF.

A few counts support this clonotype. The chain couples TRBV5-1 to TRBJ2-1, with 9 bases lining up with TRBD1. This CDR3 spans 16 amino acids. Germline assignment: CDR1 SGHRS and CDR2 YFSETQ. J was trimmed by 4 bases and V by 3 bases; bases with no gene match: 8. CDR3 sequence reads: CASSYQWDREYNEQFF. In DNA, the CDR3 is TGCGCCAGCAGCTACCAATGGGACAGGGAGTACAATGAGCAGTTCTTC.

The rearrangement joins TRBV2 to TRBJ1-6, with D possibly matching TRBD1 (5 bases). CDR3 size: 17 residues. V was clipped by 4 bases and J by 0 bases, with 13 bases between them. Germline CDR1 is SNHLY and CDR2 is FYNNEI. The CDR3 DNA reads as TGTGCCAGCAGTGCAGAATACAGGAGCTCCTATAATTCACCCCTCCACTTT. It encodes CASSAEYRSSYNSPLHF.

The chain combines TRBV11-2 with TRBJ1-5, with TRBD1 identical over 7 bases. This CDR3 has 16 amino acids. The V segment lost 5 bases and the J segment 0 bases; nucleotides outside the gene matches: 7. Germline loops: CDR1 SGHAT, CDR2 FQNNGV. CDR3: CASSASTGYSNQPQHF. The CDR3 DNA reads TGTGCCAGCAGCGCCTCGACAGGGTATAGCAATCAGCCCCAGCATTTT.

The genes are TRBV7-9 and TRBJ2-7; 8 bases match TRBD1. Germline assignment: CDR1 SEHNR and CDR2 FQNEAQ (reference sequence). Trimming cost V 5 bases and J 3 bases; bases outside gene matches: 6. The CDR3 is 14 amino acids. The CDR3 coding sequence is TGTGCCAGCAGCAGGGACAGGATTCTCTACGAGCAGTACTTC. It codes for CASSRDRILYEQYF.

This clonotype came up a few times. V gene TRBV20-1 combines with J gene TRBJ2-1, with TRBD2 matching 11 bases. From germline, CDR1 is DFQATT and CDR2 SNEGSKA (reference sequence). Germline trimming cut 7 bases from V and 0 bases from J; bases unmatched to any gene: 8. The CDR3 length is 16 residues. The CDR3 region has the DNA TGCAGTGGGCTAGCGGGAGGCCCCAGCTCCTACAATGAGCAGTTCTTC. It codes for CSGLAGGPSSYNEQFF.

The V gene is TRBV5-1, the J gene TRBJ1-4; 8 nucleotides line up with TRBD1. V was clipped by 4 bases and J by 4 bases; unmatched bases: 12. The germline V gene encodes CDR1 SGHRS and CDR2 YFSETQ. The CDR3 has 17 residues. The CDR3 region has the DNA TGCGCCAGCAGCCCGATATCCAGGGGGCGCGGTAATGAAAAACTGTTTTTT. Amino acid sequence: CASSPISRGRGNEKLFF.

The chain joins TRBV10-3 to TRBJ2-2; TRBD1 aligns across 8 bases. V lost 6 bases and J lost 6; bases outside the gene matches: 9. This CDR3 has 15 amino acids. The germline gives CDR1 ENHRY, CDR2 SYGVKD. The chain's CDR3 is CAISQGQAESGELFF. In DNA form, the CDR3 reads TGTGCCATCAGCCAGGGACAGGCAGAATCCGGGGAGCTGTTTTTT.

The rearrangement joins TRBV29-1 to TRBJ2-3; 7 bases map to TRBD1. Germline CDR1 SQVTM, CDR2 ANQGSEA. V shed 6 bases and J 0 bases; nucleotides not matched to a gene: 12. The length of the CDR3 is 16 residues. The CDR3 loop reads CSVAGDSGRSTDTQYF. In DNA form, the CDR3 reads TGCAGCGTCGCTGGGGACAGTGGTAGGAGCACAGATACGCAGTATTTT.

The chain combines TRBV12-3 or TRBV12-4 with TRBJ2-2; D assignment may be TRBD1 or TRBD2 (5 bases each). The CDR3 is made up of 18 amino acids. Trimming cost V 6 bases and J 4 bases, with 24 bases left between them. The CDR3 is CASSRGTGTTWRTGELFF. CDR3 in DNA: TGTGCCAGCAGCCGAGGCACCGGGACGACGTGGCGCACCGGGGAGCTGTTTTTT.

The chain combines TRBV24-1 with TRBJ2-5; D not certain. Germline lookup yields CDR1 KGHDR and CDR2 SFDVKD. Between the trimmed V and J ends, which lost 2 bases and 1 base, there was a span of 13 bases. The CDR3 extends over 16 amino acids. Here the CDR3 DNA reads TGTGCCACCAGTGATTCCGCCAGGCGAGTCCAAGAGACCCAGTACTTC. Protein product: CATSDSARRVQETQYF.

This clonotype has just a few counts. Relative to the germline gene, one junction end is altered; a read error may explain this. This rearrangement joins TRBV3-1 to TRBJ2-1; TRBD1 might be the D (5 bases). The V gene's germline CDR1 is LGHDT and CDR2 YNNKEL (reference sequence). This CDR3 is built from 12 residues. Written as DNA, the CDR3 is TGTGCCAGCAGCCAAGAGGGGCCAGGGAAAAGCTTC. The encoded protein is CASSQEGPGKSF.

This clonotype turned up a few times. This chain joins TRBV5-1 and TRBJ2-3; D not resolved. The CDR3 totals 12 residues. The V end was cut by 4 bases, the J end by 2 bases, with 5 bases between. Germline V gene data show CDR1 as SGHRS and CDR2 as YFSETQ. Here the CDR3 DNA reads TGCGCCAGCAGCATCTACACAGATACGCAGTATTTT. Translated, it gives CASSIYTDTQYF.

This clonotype was seen only a few times. The gene calls are TRBV12-3 or TRBV12-4 and TRBJ2-7; D not certain. There are 14 residues in the CDR3. V shed 5 bases and J shed 3 bases, with 14 bases lying between them. CDR3 amino acids: CASSPQSQNYEQYF. CDR3 in DNA: TGTGCCAGCAGTCCCCAATCACAGAACTACGAGCAGTACTTC.

The chain has TRBV10-2 and TRBJ2-7; the D is unclear. Germline CDR1 and CDR2: WSHSY and SAAADI. V was trimmed by 11 bases and J by 1 base, leaving 9 bases between them. There are 11 residues in the CDR3. The CDR3: CASAESYEQYV. The CDR3 DNA sequence: TGCGCCTCCGCGGAGTCCTACGAGCAGTACGTC.

This chain uses TRBV24-1 with TRBJ2-5, with 12 positions matching TRBD2. The CDR3 spans 15 residues. Germline-derived CDR1 and CDR2 are KGHDR and SFDVKD. The V segment lost 5 bases and the J segment 3 bases; nucleotides outside the gene matches: 3. The CDR3 region has the DNA TGTGCCACCAGTGGGACTAGCGGGACCGAAGAGACCCAGTACTTC. Amino acids: CATSGTSGTEETQYF.

In this sample, this clonotype turned up a few times. The J gene is TRBJ1-1, the V gene TRBV5-5; 12 positions match TRBD1. This CDR3 region has 17 residues. The germline V gene has CDR1 SGHKS and CDR2 YYEKEE (reference sequence). V lost 2 bases and J lost 4; bases outside the gene matches: 9. CDR3 nucleotides: TGTGCCAGCAGCTTCGCCGGGACAGGGGGCTTTGGCACTGAAGCTTTCTTT. This sequence encodes CASSFAGTGGFGTEAFF.